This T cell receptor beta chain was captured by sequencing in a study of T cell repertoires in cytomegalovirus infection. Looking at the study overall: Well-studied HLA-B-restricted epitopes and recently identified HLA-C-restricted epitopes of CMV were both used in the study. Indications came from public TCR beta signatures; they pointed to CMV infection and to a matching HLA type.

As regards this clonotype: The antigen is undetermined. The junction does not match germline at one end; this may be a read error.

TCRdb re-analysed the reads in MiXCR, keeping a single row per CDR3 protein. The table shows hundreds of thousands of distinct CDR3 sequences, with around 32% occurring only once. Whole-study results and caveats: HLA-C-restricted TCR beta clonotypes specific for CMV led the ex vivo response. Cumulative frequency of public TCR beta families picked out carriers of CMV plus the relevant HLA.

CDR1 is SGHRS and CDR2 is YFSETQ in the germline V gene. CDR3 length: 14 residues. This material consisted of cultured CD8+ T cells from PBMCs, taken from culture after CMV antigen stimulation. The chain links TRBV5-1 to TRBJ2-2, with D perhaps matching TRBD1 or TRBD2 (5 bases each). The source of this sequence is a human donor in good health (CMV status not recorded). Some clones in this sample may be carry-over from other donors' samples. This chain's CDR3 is CANSLGDRTGELFF. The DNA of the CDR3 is TGCGCCAACAGCCTGGGGGACCGCACCGGGGAGCTGTTTTTT.